Listed below are T cell receptor beta chains from one sample, sequenced in a study of T cell responses to AZD1222 COVID-19 vaccine. The data were produced by immunoSEQ multiplex PCR, yet TCRdb's version contains in-frame clones alone and is incomplete. Of around 130,000 clones detected, just over 85% appear once; the ten largest clones hold 7.5% to 8%. The sequenced sample was peripheral blood, obtained on day 0 of AZD1222 vaccination. These receptors were obtained from an adult in good health. The CDR3 runs from the conserved cysteine through the conserved F or W. D genes are given only for firm matches.

CDR3,D,V,J
CASSPVRGARVGQFF,.,TRBV11-2,TRBJ2-1
CASSQRGRGNTEAFF,.,TRBV3-1/TRBV3-2,TRBJ1-1
CASSSDGQFEQYF,.,TRBV5-1,TRBJ2-7
CASSPWTSGDIQETQYF,TRBD2,TRBV4-1,TRBJ2-5
CASSPAGQPHQPQHF,TRBD1,TRBV5-1,TRBJ1-5
CASSFNENQPQHF,.,TRBV12-3/TRBV12-4,TRBJ1-5
CASSIVRGETQYF,.,TRBV19,TRBJ2-5
CAIRSTGDMNTEAFF,.,TRBV10-3,TRBJ1-1
CASSVGVGSDTQYF,.,TRBV7-3,TRBJ2-3
CASSSDRLANYGYTF,.,TRBV11-2,TRBJ1-2
CASSEGQGLNQNEQFF,TRBD1,TRBV6-1,TRBJ2-1
CASSASGTGGLQQYF,TRBD1,TRBV9,TRBJ2-7
CASSLTRTDTQYF,.,TRBV12-3/TRBV12-4,TRBJ2-3
CASTGGVGAFF,TRBD1,TRBV2,TRBJ1-1